These 4 T cell receptor beta chains were all obtained from the same sample, sequenced in a study of cytomegalovirus exposure and HLA in healthy donors. 13 Jbeta primers and 60 Vbeta primers were used for the PCR. Sequencing used immunoSEQ multiplex PCR; TCRdb keeps in-frame clones, though not all of them. The data show 140,000 to 150,000 clones, around 79% seen once. The specimen sequenced was PBMCs. The receptors shown here come from a woman aged 30 to 39 in good health and CMV-seronegative.

The chain employs TRBV6-6 and TRBJ1-2; tentatively, D is TRBD1 (5 bases). The V gene's germline CDR1 is MNHNY and CDR2 SVGAGI (reference sequence). CDR3 size: 13 residues. Trimming took off 7 bases at V and 8 bases at J, with 17 bases between the two ends. For the CDR3, the DNA is TGTGCCAGCAAACACCCCACAGGTGGGGGCTACACCTTC. Translating gives CASKHPTGGGYTF.

The J gene is TRBJ1-2, the V gene TRBV7-2; TRBD1 agrees at 10 bases. The CDR3 is made up of 14 amino acids. J lost 7 bases, V lost 6 bases, and 8 bases had no gene match. Looked up from germline, CDR1 is SGHTA and CDR2 is FQGNSA. The CDR3 nucleotides are TGTGCCAGCAGTTCCGGACAGGGGGTAGTTGGCTACACCTTC. It is translated as CASSSGQGVVGYTF.

The chain recombines TRBV6-5 with TRBJ1-1; maybe TRBD1 (5 bases). Germline assignment: CDR1 MNHEY and CDR2 SVGAGI. There are 16 residues in the CDR3. V lost 0 bases to trimming and J lost 4 bases, with 15 bases between them. The CDR3 DNA sequence: TGTGCCAGCAGTTACTCGCCAGCTACCGGGGGCACTGAAGCTTTCTTT. The encoded protein is CASSYSPATGGTEAFF.

The gene calls are TRBV7-7 and TRBJ2-7; TRBD1 matches 11 bases. With 0 bases clipped from V and 6 bases from J, the junction kept 1 base outside the gene matches. The germline V gene encodes CDR1 SSHAT and CDR2 FNYEAQ (reference sequence). The CDR3 length is 14 residues. Written as DNA, the CDR3 is TGTGCCAGCAGCTTAGCCGGGACAGGGGGCGAGCAGTACTTC. Protein: CASSLAGTGGEQYF.